These T cell receptor beta chains were read from a single sample in a study of identical twins. From the 5' RACE reads, TCRdb called clonotypes with MiXCR, one entry per CDR3 protein. The sample includes roughly 220,000 distinct CDR3 sequences, around 6.5% of them seen just once. These records were also assigned to another study, of T cells expressing NK-cell markers.

Sequences were obtained from CD8+ T cells sorted from blood. The receptors originated from a woman younger than 30 in good health. CDR3s include the opening cysteine and the closing phenylalanine or tryptophan. A D gene is named only where the DNA matches it firmly. The size entry is marked missing in some rows and otherwise reads once, few, many or a size class.

D gene,J gene,V gene,clone size,CDR3 DNA,CDR3 protein
TRBD2,TRBJ2-1,TRBV3-1,NA,TGTGCCAGCAGCCAAGGGGGACTAGCGGCATTCAATGAGCAGTTCTTC,CASSQGGLAAFNEQFF
NA,TRBJ1-1,TRBV3-1,few,TGTGCCAGCAGCCAAGAAGCCAGGGGCACTGAAGCTTTCTTT,CASSQEARGTEAFF
TRBD2,TRBJ2-2,TRBV7-6,NA,TGTGCCAGCAGCTCGGGACTAGCGGGGGGTCCCGGGGAGCTGTTTTTT,CASSSGLAGGPGELFF
TRBD1,TRBJ2-2,TRBV7-9,few,TGTGCCAGCGGTCGGACAGGGAGTCGGACCGGGGAGCTGTTTTTT,CASGRTGSRTGELFF
NA,TRBJ2-5,TRBV2,few,TGTGCCAGCAGTGAAGCGCTCGCCCCACAAGAGACCCAGTACTTC,CASSEALAPQETQYF
NA,TRBJ2-1,TRBV12-3/TRBV12-4,many,TGTGCCAGCAGGGGGACTGTTAATGAGCAGTTCTTC,CASRGTVNEQFF
NA,TRBJ1-1,TRBV4-1,few,TGCGCCAGCAGCCAAGGTCCAGGGGCAGGGAACACTGAAGCTTTCTTT,CASSQGPGAGNTEAFF
NA,TRBJ2-3,TRBV20-1,NA,TGCAGTGCTAAACGGGAGTCAGATACGCAGTATTTT,CSAKRESDTQYF
NA,TRBJ1-1,TRBV4-3,many,TGCGCCAGCAGCCAAGGGGGGTCAAATGAGGACACTGAAGCTTTCTTT,CASSQGGSNEDTEAFF
TRBD2,TRBJ2-1,TRBV5-1,few,TGCGCCAGCAGCTTGGTAGGTAGCGGGAGCAATGAGCAGTTCTTC,CASSLVGSGSNEQFF
TRBD2,TRBJ2-3,TRBV7-3,few,TGTGCCAGCAGCCCCTCCGGGACTAGCGGCACAGATACGCAGTATTTT,CASSPSGTSGTDTQYF
NA,TRBJ2-7,TRBV29-1,NA,TGCAGCGTGTTGACTTATTACGAGCAGTACTTC,CSVLTYYEQYF
TRBD1,TRBJ1-1,TRBV9,few,TGTGCCAGCAGCGACCGGGACAGCACTGAAGCTTTCTTT,CASSDRDSTEAFF
NA,TRBJ2-7,TRBV3-1,many,TGTGCCAGCAGCCAAAAGGACTCTCCGTACGAGCAGTACTTC,CASSQKDSPYEQYF
TRBD2,TRBJ2-3,TRBV9,NA,TGTGCCAGCAGCGTTAGCGGGGACTTCACAGATACGCAGTATTTT,CASSVSGDFTDTQYF
NA,TRBJ2-7,TRBV12-3/TRBV12-4,many,TGTGCCAGCAGTTTTGAGCTTGGTATCTTGGTCCGCTACGAGCAGTACTTC,CASSFELGILVRYEQYF
NA,TRBJ1-1,TRBV5-1,many,TGCGCCAGCAGCTTGGTCCTGGGCAGAGGAGCTTTCTTT,CASSLVLGRGAFF
NA,TRBJ1-1,TRBV12-5,many,TGTGCTAGTGGACCAGGGAACACTGAAGCTTTCTTT,CASGPGNTEAFF
NA,TRBJ1-5,TRBV20-1,many,TGCAGTGCTAGAGCCCCTGGGGGGCAAGGCAATCAGCCCCAGCATTTT,CSARAPGGQGNQPQHF
NA,TRBJ2-5,TRBV3-1,NA,TGTGCCAGCAGCGTTACCAGTTTGCGGGACCAAGAGACCCAGTACTTC,CASSVTSLRDQETQYF
NA,TRBJ2-1,TRBV15,NA,TGTGCCACCAGCAGAGCGGGACGGACCAACAATGAGCAGTTCTTC,CATSRAGRTNNEQFF
NA,TRBJ2-1,TRBV18,NA,TGTGCCAGCTCACCAGCGGGACGCTCCTACAATGAGCAGTTCTTC,CASSPAGRSYNEQFF
NA,TRBJ2-3,TRBV12-3/TRBV12-4,many,TGTGCCAGCAGTGTCCCCGGGGATACGCAGTATTTT,CASSVPGDTQYF
TRBD1,TRBJ2-3,TRBV10-3,NA,TGTGCCATCAGTGGGACTCTACCGGGACAGGGGCTCACAGATACGCAGTATTTT,CAISGTLPGQGLTDTQYF
NA,TRBJ2-3,TRBV19,NA,TGTGCCAGTAGTCAGACCCCCGGGGCAGATACGCAGTATTTT,CASSQTPGADTQYF
NA,TRBJ1-5,TRBV4-3,many,TGCGCCAGCAGCCAAGGGGTCTTTCTCAATCAGCCCCAGCATTTT,CASSQGVFLNQPQHF
NA,TRBJ2-7,TRBV11-1,NA,TGTGCCAGCAGCCTGGGGTCTTATCGAACGGATCCCGGGACTGACTACGAGCAGTACTTC,CASSLGSYRTDPGTDYEQYF
NA,TRBJ2-5,TRBV29-1,NA,TGCAGCGTCGGAGCCCGGGGGATGGGGCAAGAGACCCAGTACTTC,CSVGARGMGQETQYF
NA,TRBJ2-3,TRBV2,NA,TGTGCCAGCTTTGAAGCGGAGGGAGGCACAGATACGCAGTATTTT,CASFEAEGGTDTQYF
NA,TRBJ2-7,TRBV2,NA,TGTGCCACCCGGGGTCGCTACGAGCAGTACTTC,CATRGRYEQYF
NA,TRBJ2-1,TRBV7-8,few,TGTGCCAGCAGCCCCGGTAGGGTTGAGCAGTTCTTC,CASSPGRVEQFF
TRBD2,TRBJ2-2,TRBV29-1,many,TGCAGCGTTGGAGGGACTAGCTGGGGGGAGCTGTTTTTT,CSVGGTSWGELFF
NA,TRBJ1-2,TRBV25-1,NA,TGTGCCAGCAGTGAATATCGGGGCGATGGCTACACCTTC,CASSEYRGDGYTF
TRBD1,TRBJ1-2,TRBV7-9,few,TGTGCCAGCAGCCCGTGGACAGGGGAAGGCTACACCTTC,CASSPWTGEGYTF
TRBD1,TRBJ2-7,TRBV9,NA,TGTGCCAGCAGCGTAGGGGACAGGGTAACCTCCTACGAGCAGTACTTC,CASSVGDRVTSYEQYF
NA,TRBJ2-1,TRBV15,NA,TGTGCCACCAGCAGAGAAAGAGGATCCTACAATGAGCAGTTCTTC,CATSRERGSYNEQFF
TRBD2,TRBJ2-7,TRBV12-3/TRBV12-4,NA,TGTGCCAGCAGTATAGCGGGTTACGAGCAGTACTTC,CASSIAGYEQYF
NA,TRBJ1-5,TRBV18,NA,TGTGCCAGCTCCATCGCGGGGGGTGCGGAGCCCCAGCATTTT,CASSIAGGAEPQHF
NA,TRBJ2-7,TRBV12-3/TRBV12-4,many,TGTGCCAGCAGTTTCGGTCGCTACGAGCAGTACTTC,CASSFGRYEQYF
TRBD2,TRBJ2-3,TRBV3-1,many,TGTGCCAGCAGCCAGGGGACTAGCGGGCGCACAGATACGCAGTATTTT,CASSQGTSGRTDTQYF
NA,TRBJ1-1,TRBV12-3/TRBV12-4,many,TGTGCCAGCAGTTTATCTACACTGGCTTTCTTT,CASSLSTLAFF
NA,TRBJ2-7,TRBV5-1,few,TGCGCCAGCAGCCCAGGGGGGCCCCTCTCCTACGAGCAGTACTTC,CASSPGGPLSYEQYF
TRBD2,TRBJ2-7,TRBV9,NA,TGTGCCAGCAGCGTAGGCGTAGCGGGAGGGTCCCTGAGCTCCTACGAGCAGTACTTC,CASSVGVAGGSLSSYEQYF
NA,TRBJ1-2,TRBV12-3/TRBV12-4,many,TGTGCCAGCAGTTTATGGGGACGGGGCTACACCTTC,CASSLWGRGYTF
NA,TRBJ1-5,TRBV7-9,NA,TGTGCCAGCAGCTTAGCGGGATACACAGATACGCAGCATTTT,CASSLAGYTDTQHF
TRBD2,TRBJ2-1,TRBV4-1,NA,TGCGCCAGCAGCCAAGGACTAGCGGGAGGGGGGGGTTCGTTCTTC,CASSQGLAGGGGSFF
NA,TRBJ2-7,TRBV10-1,few,TGCGCCAGCAGTGATCCTGGGGTCGGCGGGACACACTTC,CASSDPGVGGTHF
NA,TRBJ2-1,TRBV10-3,few,TGTGCCATCAGTGAAGGGTTTTTAGAGCAGTTCTTC,CAISEGFLEQFF
TRBD2,TRBJ2-1,TRBV7-8,many,TGTGCCAGCATCCTTAGCGGGATCTCCTACAATGAGCAGTTCTTC,CASILSGISYNEQFF
TRBD1,TRBJ1-1,TRBV7-9,NA,TGTGCCAGCAGCCCCTCCCCCACACAGGGGATGAACACTGAAGCTTTCTTT,CASSPSPTQGMNTEAFF
NA,TRBJ2-7,TRBV6-5,few,TGTGCCAGCAGTTACTCCCCTAGCTCCTACGAGCAGTACTTC,CASSYSPSSYEQYF
NA,TRBJ2-7,TRBV11-2,NA,TGTGCCAGCAGCCCACGGGCGAGGGCCGGCGAGCAGTACTTC,CASSPRARAGEQYF
NA,TRBJ2-1,TRBV27,NA,TGTGCCAGCAGTTTCCCTACGATCGGGGGGCGGACCTACAATGAGCAGTTCTTC,CASSFPTIGGRTYNEQFF
NA,TRBJ2-3,TRBV6-5,many,TGTGCCAGCAGTTCAATCGATTACCGGGGCACAGATACGCAGTATTTT,CASSSIDYRGTDTQYF
NA,TRBJ1-1,TRBV30,few,TGTGCCTGGAGTGTGGGCGTGACTGAAGCTTTCTTT,CAWSVGVTEAFF
NA,TRBJ1-3,TRBV5-6,NA,TGTGCCAGCAGCTTTGGGACGGGATTCGGAAACACCATATATTTT,CASSFGTGFGNTIYF
NA,TRBJ1-1,TRBV15,few,TGTGCCACCAGCCGCCGGCCTGCGGACACTGAAGCTTTCTTT,CATSRRPADTEAFF
NA,TRBJ2-7,TRBV29-1,many,TGCAGCGTTGAAGAGGGACGGGCCTACGAGCAGTACTTC,CSVEEGRAYEQYF
NA,TRBJ2-7,TRBV5-4,few,TGTGCCAGCAGCTTGGGCTGGGGTGGAGGGATCGAGCAGTACTTC,CASSLGWGGGIEQYF